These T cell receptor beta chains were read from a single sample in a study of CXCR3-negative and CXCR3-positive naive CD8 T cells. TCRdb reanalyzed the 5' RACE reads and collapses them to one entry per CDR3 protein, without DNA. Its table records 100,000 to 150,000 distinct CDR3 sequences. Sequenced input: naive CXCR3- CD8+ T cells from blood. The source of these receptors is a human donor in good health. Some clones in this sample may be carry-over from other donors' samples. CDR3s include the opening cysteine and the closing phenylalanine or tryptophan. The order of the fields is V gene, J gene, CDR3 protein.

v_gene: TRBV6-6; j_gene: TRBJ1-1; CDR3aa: CASQAQGARTEAFF
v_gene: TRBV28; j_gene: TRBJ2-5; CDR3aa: CASSLSRFQETQYF
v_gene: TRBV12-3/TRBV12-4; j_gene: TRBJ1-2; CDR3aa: CASSLTGGPYGYTF
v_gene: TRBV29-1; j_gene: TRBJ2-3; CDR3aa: CSVEGLTDTQYF
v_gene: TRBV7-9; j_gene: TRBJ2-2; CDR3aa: CASSLISAELFF
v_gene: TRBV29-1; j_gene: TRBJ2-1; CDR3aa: CSVEVGGATYNEQFF
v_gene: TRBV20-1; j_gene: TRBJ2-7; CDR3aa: CSARTGGSSYEQYF
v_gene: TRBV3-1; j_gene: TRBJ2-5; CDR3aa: CASSQPGGGWETQYF
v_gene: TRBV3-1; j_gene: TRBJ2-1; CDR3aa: CASSLERIAAEQFF
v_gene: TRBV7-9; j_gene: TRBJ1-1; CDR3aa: CASSSGDMVNTEAFF
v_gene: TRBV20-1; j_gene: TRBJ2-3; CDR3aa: CSASGLAPSRDTQYF
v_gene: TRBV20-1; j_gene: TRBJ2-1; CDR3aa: CRPGRGGLYNEQFF
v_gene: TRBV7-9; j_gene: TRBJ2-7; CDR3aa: CASSLASGAYEQYF
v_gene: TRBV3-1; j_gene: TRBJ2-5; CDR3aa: CASSLPGGLLYQETQYF
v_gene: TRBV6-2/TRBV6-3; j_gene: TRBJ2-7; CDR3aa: CASSYEGYEQYF
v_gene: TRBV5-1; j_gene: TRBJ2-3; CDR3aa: CASSEGLAGPLKSSTDTQYF
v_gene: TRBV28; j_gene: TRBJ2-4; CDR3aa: CASSLIRDSPYF
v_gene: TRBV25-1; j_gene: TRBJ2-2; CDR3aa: CASSAPGDSLPNTGELFF
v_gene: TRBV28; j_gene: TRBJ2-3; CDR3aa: CPSSPRGVYSTDTQYF
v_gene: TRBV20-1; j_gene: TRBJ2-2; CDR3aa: CSASDPERKGQGVGELFF
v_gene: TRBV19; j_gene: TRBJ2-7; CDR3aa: CASSFGGAAYEQYF
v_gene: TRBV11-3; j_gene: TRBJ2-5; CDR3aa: CASSSPQGPGETQYF
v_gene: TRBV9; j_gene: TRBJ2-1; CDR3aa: CASSEAGQGPFF
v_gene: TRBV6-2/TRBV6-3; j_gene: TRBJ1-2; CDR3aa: CASSYSKGSGYTF
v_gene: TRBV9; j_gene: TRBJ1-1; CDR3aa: CASSDGDTPMNTEAFF
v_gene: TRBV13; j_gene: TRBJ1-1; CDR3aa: CASRGGTAEAFF
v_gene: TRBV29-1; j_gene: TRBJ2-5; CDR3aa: CSVAPGTGKETQYF
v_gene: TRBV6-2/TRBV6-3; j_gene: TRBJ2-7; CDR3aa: CASSYFYEQYF
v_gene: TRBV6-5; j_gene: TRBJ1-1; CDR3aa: CASSYYMTGVNTEAFF
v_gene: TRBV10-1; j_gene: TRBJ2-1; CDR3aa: CASSDSSGYNEQFF
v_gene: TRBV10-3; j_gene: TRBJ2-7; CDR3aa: CAISELAGSYEQYF
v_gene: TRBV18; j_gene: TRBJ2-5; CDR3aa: CASSPPIFFQETQYF
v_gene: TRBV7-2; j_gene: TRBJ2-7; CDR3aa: CASSLAGHRLEQYF
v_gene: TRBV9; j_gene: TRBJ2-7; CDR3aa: CASSSRTSGETYEQYF
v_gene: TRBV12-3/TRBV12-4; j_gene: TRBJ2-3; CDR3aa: CASSPSQRSTDTQYF
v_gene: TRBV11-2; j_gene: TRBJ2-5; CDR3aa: CASSLALGQETQYF
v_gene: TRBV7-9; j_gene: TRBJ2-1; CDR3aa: CASSVRTSVDFNEQFF
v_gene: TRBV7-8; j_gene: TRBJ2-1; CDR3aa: CASSHPGTSGGQTYNEQFF